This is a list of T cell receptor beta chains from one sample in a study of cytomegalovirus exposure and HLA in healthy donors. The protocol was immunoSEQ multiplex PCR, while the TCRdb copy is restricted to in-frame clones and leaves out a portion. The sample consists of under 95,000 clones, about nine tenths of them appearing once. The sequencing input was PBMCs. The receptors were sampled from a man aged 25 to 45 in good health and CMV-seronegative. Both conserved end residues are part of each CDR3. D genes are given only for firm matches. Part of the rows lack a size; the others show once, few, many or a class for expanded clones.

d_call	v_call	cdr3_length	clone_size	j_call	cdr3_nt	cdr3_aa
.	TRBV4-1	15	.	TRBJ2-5	TGCGCCAGCAGCCAAGTGGGCAGAAGCCCCGGGACCCAGTACTTC	CASSQVGRSPGTQYF
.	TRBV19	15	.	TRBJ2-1	TGTGCCAGTACTTTGGCGGGTTCTATCTACAATGAGCAGTTCTTC	CASTLAGSIYNEQFF
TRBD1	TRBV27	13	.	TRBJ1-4	TGTGCCAGCAGGGGACAGGTGGTGGAAAAACTGTTTTTT	CASRGQVVEKLFF
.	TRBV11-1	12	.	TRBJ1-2	TGTGCCAGCAGCTATAACAGGGATGGCTACACCTTC	CASSYNRDGYTF
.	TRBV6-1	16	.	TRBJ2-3	TGTGCCAGCAGTGAAACGGGAAGGAGACACACAGATACGCAGTATTTT	CASSETGRRHTDTQYF
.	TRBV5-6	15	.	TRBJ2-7	TGTGCCAGCAGCCCAAGACAGGCTATGTCCTACGAGCAGTACTTC	CASSPRQAMSYEQYF
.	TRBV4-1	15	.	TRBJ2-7	TGCGCCAGCAGCCAAGATCGGCAGGGTGGTTACGAGCAGTACTTC	CASSQDRQGGYEQYF
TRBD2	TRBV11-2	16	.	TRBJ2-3	TGTGCCAGCAGCCCAATAGCGGGGAGGTTCACAGATACGCAGTATTTT	CASSPIAGRFTDTQYF
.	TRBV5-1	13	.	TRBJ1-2	TGCGCCAGCAGCTTGTTACAGCCCTATGGCTACACCTTC	CASSLLQPYGYTF
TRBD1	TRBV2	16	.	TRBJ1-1	TGTGCCAGCAGTGTCAGCCGACAGGGCGGGGACACTGAAGCTTTCTTT	CASSVSRQGGDTEAFF
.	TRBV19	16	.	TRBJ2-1	TGTGCCAGTAGTATCCCCCGAGGTGGATCCTACAATGAGCAGTTCTTC	CASSIPRGGSYNEQFF
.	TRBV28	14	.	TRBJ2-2	TGTGCCAGCATGGCAGGGGTAAACACCGGGGAGCTGTTTTTT	CASMAGVNTGELFF
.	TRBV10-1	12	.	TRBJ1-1	TGCGCCAGCAGTGAGAACAGAAACGAAGCTTTCTTT	CASSENRNEAFF
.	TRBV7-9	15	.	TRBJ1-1	TGTGCCAGCACCCTAGACGGACAACCAAACACTGAAGCTTTCTTT	CASTLDGQPNTEAFF
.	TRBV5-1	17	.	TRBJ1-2	TGCGCCAGCAGCTTGGCCGACGGGAGGAAGAGTAACTATGGCTACACCTTC	CASSLADGRKSNYGYTF
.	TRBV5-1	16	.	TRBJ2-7	TGCGCCAGCAGCCCGGGAGGACAGTACGCCTCCTACGAGCAGTACTTC	CASSPGGQYASYEQYF
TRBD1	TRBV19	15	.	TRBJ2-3	TGTGCCAGTAGTATCGGGACAGGGGGAACAGATACGCAGTATTTT	CASSIGTGGTDTQYF
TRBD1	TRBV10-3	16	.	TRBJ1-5	TGTGCCATCAGTGAGTCAGGGACAGCGAGCAATCAGCCCCAGCATTTT	CAISESGTASNQPQHF
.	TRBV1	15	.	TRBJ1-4	TGCACCAGCAGCCAAGATCGCAGGTGGAGGGAAAAACTGTTTTTT	CTSSQDRRWREKLFF
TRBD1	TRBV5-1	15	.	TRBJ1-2	TGCGCCAGCAGCGATGGACAGGACCTATTCTATGGCTACACCTTC	CASSDGQDLFYGYTF
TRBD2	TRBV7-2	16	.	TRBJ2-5	TGTGCCAGCAGCCCAACCCTAGCGGGGCTCGAGGAGACCCAGTACTTC	CASSPTLAGLEETQYF
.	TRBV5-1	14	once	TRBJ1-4	TGCGCCAGCGCCAGGGCCTCAACTAATGAAAAACTGTTTTTT	CASARASTNEKLFF
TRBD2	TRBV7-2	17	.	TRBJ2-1	TGTGCCAGCAGCTTACAAGCGGGGGGCCCTCCGTACAATGAGCAGTTCTTC	CASSLQAGGPPYNEQFF
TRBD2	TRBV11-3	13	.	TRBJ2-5	TGTGCCAGCAGCTTAAGGTCGGGGGGGACCCAGTACTTC	CASSLRSGGTQYF
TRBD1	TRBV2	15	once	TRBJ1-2	TGTGCCAGCAGCTTAGAGACAGGGGTCACCTATGGCTACACCTTC	CASSLETGVTYGYTF
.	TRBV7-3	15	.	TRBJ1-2	TGTGCCAGCAGTTCGGGGAAACTCGACAACTATGGCTACACCTTC	CASSSGKLDNYGYTF
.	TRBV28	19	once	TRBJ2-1	TGTGCCAGCAGTTTCAGAGGATCTCTGAGAACCCGCTCCTACAATGAGCAGTTCTTC	CASSFRGSLRTRSYNEQFF